What follows are 15 T cell receptor beta chains derived from one specimen sequenced in a study of T cell changes during pregnancy in multiple sclerosis. This table comes from immunoSEQ multiplex PCR, and its TCRdb copy is limited to in-frame clones, with some not included. Among under 65,000 clones listed, over 90% were seen once. The source material was CD8+ T cells from peripheral blood mononuclear cells, sampled in the third trimester of pregnancy. The receptors were gathered from a female donor with multiple sclerosis, enrolled in a pregnancy study.

The chain links TRBV6-1 to TRBJ2-1, with 9 bases aligning to TRBD2. The V and J ends lost 8 bases and 10 bases, in that order; junction bases with no gene match: 15. The CDR3 is 15 residues long. Germline CDR1 and CDR2: MNHNS and SASEGT. Here the CDR3 DNA reads TGTGCCAGCGGCGGAGAGGCGGGAGGGCCGGCGGAGCAGTTCTTC. The encoded protein is CASGGEAGGPAEQFF.

The chain is built from TRBV29-1 and TRBJ2-3; no clear D. CDR3 length equals 15 residues. Deletions cut 5 bases from V and 2 bases from J, with 17 bases between. Germline V gene sequence: CDR1 SQVTM, CDR2 ANQGSEA. CDR3 sequence reads: CSVPPGQLPTDTQYF. The CDR3 nucleotides read TGCAGCGTTCCTCCTGGGCAGCTCCCCACAGATACGCAGTATTTT.

This sequence joins TRBV27 and TRBJ2-1; 10 nucleotides align to TRBD1. Unmatched junction bases numbered 6, after V lost 6 bases and J lost 7 bases. Germline CDR1 and CDR2: MNHEY and SMNVEV (reference sequence). This CDR3 comprises 14 residues. In DNA, the CDR3 is TGTGCCAGCAGCCCGGGACAGGGGCGGAATGAGCAGTTCTTC. Its translation: CASSPGQGRNEQFF.

The chain carries TRBV11-2 and TRBJ2-3; no reliable D call. The CDR3 spans 15 residues. The ends were cut back, 5 bases at V and 0 bases at J, with 12 bases in the middle. Germline CDR1 is SGHAT and CDR2 is FQNNGV. CDR3: CASSLSRVSTDTQYF. The CDR3 bases are TGTGCCAGCAGCCTTAGCAGAGTGAGCACAGATACGCAGTATTTT.

The chain employs TRBV5-1 and TRBJ2-1; D perhaps matches TRBD2 (6 bases). The CDR3 is 15 amino acids. The V gene's germline CDR1 is SGHRS and CDR2 YFSETQ. The germline V and J ends were trimmed by 1 base and 7 bases, with 15 bases remaining between them. CDR3 bases: TGCGCCAGCAGCTTGAGCCATTTAGCGGCAAATGAGCAGTTCTTC. As protein: CASSLSHLAANEQFF.

This chain connects TRBV7-8 to TRBJ1-4, with a possible D match to TRBD1 (5 bases). The V end lost 8 bases, the J end lost 7 bases, and 14 bases lay between the germline ends. CDR1 and CDR2 (germline): SGHVS, FQNEAQ. This CDR3 has 13 residues. The CDR3 coding sequence is TGTGCCAGCGGGGACTCCCCGGGTGAAAAACTGTTTTTT. As protein: CASGDSPGEKLFF.

The chain combines TRBV4-3 with TRBJ1-2; no firm D call. V gave up 2 bases and J gave up 5 bases, with 9 bases separating them. Germline CDR1 LGHNA, CDR2 YSLEER. The CDR3 is 13 amino acids. The DNA of the CDR3 is TGCGCCAGCAGCCAACGGAGTGGGTATGGCTACACCTTC. This codes for CASSQRSGYGYTF.

The rearrangement joins TRBV9 to TRBJ2-3; 8 nucleotides agree with TRBD1. V shed 3 bases and J 2 bases; nucleotides not matched to a gene: 8. In germline, CDR1 is SGDLS, CDR2 YYNGEE. The CDR3 loop spans 16 amino acids. The CDR3 here is CASSGRDRFPTDTQYF. CDR3 nucleotide sequence: TGTGCCAGCAGCGGGCGGGACAGGTTTCCCACAGATACGCAGTATTTT. The full variable domain, completed using reference TRBV9 and TRBJ2-3, is DSGVTQTPKHLITATGQRVTLRCSPRSGDLSVYWYQQSLDQGLQFLIQYYNGEERAKGNILERFSAQQFPDLHSELNLSSLELGDSALYFCASSGRDRFPTDTQYFGPGTRLTVL.

The CDR3 DNA reads TGCAGCGGCCACAGCTACTATGGCTACACCTTC. Protein product: CSGHSYYGYTF. The V gene is TRBV29-1, the J gene TRBJ1-2; D uncertain. This CDR3 is built from 11 residues. Germline loops: CDR1 SQVTM, CDR2 ANQGSEA. V dropped 7 bases and J dropped 3 bases, with 9 bases sitting between them.

This sequence joins TRBV9 and TRBJ2-3; tentatively, D is TRBD2 (5 bases). This CDR3 region has 15 residues. CDR1 and CDR2 (germline): SGDLS, YYNGEE. V was pared by 3 bases and J by 1 base, with 12 bases between. CDR3: CASSGSGSRTDTQYF. The CDR3 region has the DNA TGTGCCAGCAGCGGAAGCGGTTCTCGCACAGATACGCAGTATTTT.

The chain uses TRBV4-1 and TRBJ2-7; D is perhaps TRBD1 (6 bases). V lost 1 base to trimming and J lost 3 bases, with 10 bases between them. The germline CDR1 and CDR2 sequences are MGHRA and YSYEKL. This CDR3 is 14 amino acids long. Here the CDR3 reads CASSQAPQGYEQYF. The CDR3, as DNA: TGCGCCAGCAGCCAAGCTCCACAGGGCTACGAGCAGTACTTC.

This chain links TRBV18 with TRBJ2-5, with 7 bases matching TRBD1. This CDR3 is built from 14 residues. Germline trimming cut 6 bases from V and 1 base from J; bases unmatched to any gene: 5. CDR1 KGHSH and CDR2 LQKENI come from the germline V gene. The CDR3 DNA sequence: TGTGCCAGCTCCTTACAGGGGCCCCAAGAGACCCAGTACTTC. It yields the protein CASSLQGPQETQYF.

The V and J genes are TRBV5-4 and TRBJ1-1; tentatively, D is TRBD1 (6 bases). The CDR3 is 13 residues long. Trimming pared 2 bases from V and 5 bases from J, leaving 10 bases between. Germline CDR1 SGHNT, CDR2 YYREEE (reference sequence). CDR3: CASSLGDRTEAFF. The DNA of the CDR3 is TGTGCCAGCAGCTTAGGAGACAGGACTGAAGCTTTCTTT.

CDR3 nucleotides: TGTGCCAGCAGTTTTAGGACTAGCGGACAAGAGACCCAGTACTTC. As protein: CASSFRTSGQETQYF. The chain is built from TRBV28 and TRBJ2-5; 10 nucleotides agree with TRBD2. This CDR3 spans 15 amino acids. Losses at the gene ends were 3 bases for V and 2 bases for J; bases not matched to a gene: 3. Germline CDR1 is MDHEN and CDR2 is SYDVKM.

The gene calls are TRBV18 and TRBJ2-5, with D possibly matching TRBD2 (5 bases). Per the germline V gene, CDR1 is KGHSH and CDR2 is LQKENI. This CDR3 comprises 19 residues. The V end was cut by 3 bases, the J end by 5 bases, with 28 bases between. The CDR3 region is CASSPLRTSNSRTGETQYF. The CDR3 DNA sequence: TGTGCCAGCTCACCCCTTAGAACGAGTAACAGCCGGACGGGGGAGACCCAGTACTTC.